Following are 27 T cell receptor beta chains from one sample sequenced in a study of technical replicates of blood from a handful of donors. The assay was immunoSEQ multiplex PCR, and TCRdb's table has in-frame clones only and misses some. The sample lists about 59,000 clones, around 95% occurring once. What was sequenced was PBMCs. The origin of the receptors is a human donor in good health. Some clones in this sample may be carry-over from other donors' samples.

The gene calls are TRBV10-1 and TRBJ2-3, with D hard to call. The V end was cut by 8 bases, the J end by 1 base, with 22 bases between. The CDR3 has 17 amino acids. In germline, CDR1 is WNHNN, CDR2 SYGVQD (reference sequence). CDR3 coding DNA: TGCGCCAGCCCGTGGTCCGCCGATATCGGGTGCACAGATACGCAGTATTTT. Translating gives CASPWSADIGCTDTQYF.

This clone was counted a few times. J is TRBJ1-2 and V is TRBV4-1; D unclear. The CDR3 is 15 residues long. Trimming took off 3 bases at V and 11 bases at J, with 22 bases between the two ends. The germline V gene has CDR1 MGHRA and CDR2 YSYEKL. The CDR3 loop is CASSHPPGLRPRYTF. CDR3 DNA sequence: TGCGCCAGCAGCCACCCTCCGGGGTTACGGCCACGGTACACCTTC.

With respect to this clone: The same CDR3 is also encoded by other DNA sequences in this sample. The chain joins TRBV18 to TRBJ2-7; 8 bases match TRBD1. From germline, CDR1 is KGHSH and CDR2 LQKENI. CDR3 length: 15 amino acids. V lost 3 bases and J lost 1; bases outside the gene matches: 5. The CDR3 reads CASSPTQGGSYEQYF. The DNA of the CDR3 is TGTGCCAGCTCACCGACACAGGGGGGATCCTACGAGCAGTACTTC.

The V gene is TRBV4-1, the J gene TRBJ2-7; 12 nucleotides line up with TRBD1. The V gene end was trimmed by 0 bases and the J gene end by 6 bases; junction bases not matched to a gene: 15. The V gene's germline CDR1 is MGHRA and CDR2 YSYEKL. The CDR3 runs 19 residues. CDR3 amino acids: CASSQDFGVWGTGGSEQYF. In nucleotides, the CDR3 is TGCGCCAGCAGCCAAGATTTCGGGGTTTGGGGGACAGGGGGCTCCGAGCAGTACTTC.

The chain joins TRBV5-4 to TRBJ2-2; 16 bases line up with TRBD2. The V gene end was trimmed by 6 bases and the J gene end by 0 bases; junction bases not matched to a gene: 5. In germline, CDR1 is SGHNT, CDR2 YYREEE (reference sequence). This CDR3 comprises 18 residues. The CDR3 sequence is CASTGTSGRGSNTGELFF. In DNA form, the CDR3 reads TGTGCCAGCACCGGGACTAGCGGGAGGGGGTCGAACACCGGGGAGCTGTTTTTT.

CDR3 sequence (DNA): TGTGCCAGCAGCTCTAGGACTAGCACAGATACGCAGTATTTT. It translates to CASSSRTSTDTQYF. This chain uses TRBV5-4 with TRBJ2-3; D might be TRBD2 (5 bases). V dropped 3 bases and J dropped 0 bases, with 8 bases sitting between them. The CDR3 loop spans 14 amino acids. Germline V lookup: CDR1 SGHNT, CDR2 YYREEE (reference sequence).

A remark on this clone: This same CDR3 is encoded by further DNA sequences in the sample. The chain uses TRBV5-1 and TRBJ2-1; 9 bases align to TRBD2. J gave up 4 bases and V 4 bases, and 3 bases lay outside the gene matches. Looked up from germline, CDR1 is SGHRS and CDR2 is YFSETQ. This CDR3 has 14 residues. CDR3 region: CASSLSGGYNEQFF. The CDR3, as DNA: TGCGCCAGCAGCCTTAGCGGGGGATACAATGAGCAGTTCTTC.

The chain recombines TRBV25-1 with TRBJ1-2; the D is unclear. Trimming removed 5 bases at V and 7 bases at J, with 14 bases between. The CDR3 runs to 13 residues. CDR1 and CDR2 from the germline V gene are MGHDK and SYGVNS. The CDR3 loop is CASSLAGVAGYTF. The CDR3 nucleotides are TGTGCCAGCAGTCTAGCAGGTGTCGCTGGCTACACCTTC.

The chain employs TRBV19 and TRBJ2-7; weak D call: TRBD2 (5 bases). Trimming shortened V by 5 bases and J by 6 bases, and 17 bases separated the two germline ends. Germline V gene lookup returns CDR1 LNHDA and CDR2 SQIVND (reference sequence). CDR3 length equals 14 residues. The CDR3 loop reads CASSGGSSPREQYF. CDR3 in DNA: TGTGCCAGTAGTGGCGGATCTAGCCCACGCGAGCAGTACTTC.

CDR3 in DNA: TGCGCCAGCAGCCTCAGGACCAGGGGCCATGAGCAGTTCTTC. Translated, it gives CASSLRTRGHEQFF. The genes are TRBV5-1 and TRBJ2-1, with D perhaps TRBD1 (6 bases). Germline V gene sequence: CDR1 SGHRS, CDR2 YFSETQ. The CDR3 is made up of 14 amino acids. V lost 4 bases to trimming and J lost 8 bases, with 16 bases between them.

V and J are TRBV14 and TRBJ2-6; TRBD1 is a possible D gene (6 bases). Germline CDR1 SGHDN, CDR2 FVKESK. The CDR3 is 16 residues long. V was trimmed by 4 bases and J by 4 bases, leaving 14 bases between them. CDR3 coding DNA: TGTGCCAGCAGCCGAGGAACAGGGTCAGGGGCCAACGTCCTGACTTTC. Its translation: CASSRGTGSGANVLTF.

The rearrangement links TRBV7-8 to TRBJ2-3; 11 positions match TRBD2. Germline V gives CDR1 SGHVS, CDR2 FQNEAQ. The CDR3 spans 16 residues. V shed 3 bases, J shed 0 bases, and the junction held 2 bases outside the gene matches. The CDR3, as DNA: TGTGCCAGCAGCTTTAGCGGGGGGGATAGCACAGATACGCAGTATTTT. Its protein is CASSFSGGDSTDTQYF. The full variable domain, its missing parts supplied by reference TRBV7-8 and TRBJ2-3, is GAGVSQSPRYKVAKRGQDVALRCDPISGHVSLFWYQQALGQGPEFLTYFQNEAQLDKSGLPSDRFFAERPEGSVSTLKIQRTQQEDSAVYLCASSFSGGDSTDTQYFGPGTRLTVL.

This chain joins TRBV30 and TRBJ1-2; D gene unclear. The CDR3 is 11 residues long. Germline CDR1 GTSNPN, CDR2 SVGIG (reference sequence). V dropped 2 bases and J dropped 8 bases, with 9 bases sitting between them. CDR3 in DNA: TGTGCCTGGAGTTCCGGGATCGGCTACACCTTC. Protein product: CAWSSGIGYTF.

This chain uses TRBV23-1 with TRBJ1-6, with D tentatively TRBD1 (5 bases). TRBV23-1 is marked as an open reading frame, function uncertain. The CDR3 sequence is 15 residues long. V was pared by 8 bases and J by 13 bases, with 24 bases between. CDR3 coding DNA: TGCGCCAGCTCTCAAGAAGCAGGCGGCGGGGACCCCCTCCACTTT. It yields the protein CASSQEAGGGDPLHF.

The rearrangement uses TRBV4-1 and TRBJ1-4; the D gene is possibly TRBD1 (5 bases). Between the trimmed V and J ends, which lost 3 bases and 2 bases, there was a span of 13 bases. The CDR3 totals 16 residues. Germline CDR1 and CDR2: MGHRA and YSYEKL. The CDR3 DNA sequence: TGCGCCAGCAGCCAGGGCGCAGGGAAGACTAATGAAAAACTGTTTTTT. Translating it yields CASSQGAGKTNEKLFF.

The J gene is TRBJ2-1, the V gene TRBV10-3; TRBD2 aligns across 11 bases. After removal of 6 bases from V and 5 bases from J, the junction contained 6 bases not matched to a gene. This CDR3 has 15 amino acids. Germline assignment: CDR1 ENHRY and CDR2 SYGVKD. CDR3 sequence: CAIRKTSGDNNEQFF. CDR3 DNA sequence: TGTGCCATCAGGAAGACTAGCGGGGATAACAATGAGCAGTTCTTC.

V and J are TRBV7-8 and TRBJ1-3; TRBD1 matches at 9 bases. This CDR3 comprises 16 residues. The germline V gene has CDR1 SGHVS and CDR2 FQNEAQ. The trim removed 5 bases at V and 1 base at J, leaving 6 bases unmatched. CDR3 sequence reads: CASSGSGTGSGNTIYF. In nucleotides, the CDR3 is TGTGCCAGCAGCGGATCCGGGACAGGGTCTGGAAACACCATATATTTT.

V and J are TRBV19 and TRBJ1-2; 7 bases line up with TRBD1. Trimming took 2 bases from V and 2 from J; bases not matched to a gene: 2. The V gene's germline CDR1 is LNHDA and CDR2 SQIVND (reference sequence). The CDR3 sequence is 14 residues long. Here the CDR3 reads CASSIPDRNYGYTF. The CDR3 DNA reads as TGTGCCAGTAGTATACCGGACAGGAACTATGGCTACACCTTC. Complete variable domain (other parts from reference TRBV19 and TRBJ1-2): DGGITQSPKYLFRKEGQNVTLSCEQNLNHDAMYWYRQDPGQGLRLIYYSQIVNDFQKGDIAEGYSVSREKKESFPLTVTSAQKNPTAFYLCASSIPDRNYGYTFGSGTRLTVV.

The chain recombines TRBV6-6 with TRBJ1-2; the D gene is possibly TRBD1 (5 bases). Germline CDR1 MNHNY, CDR2 SVGAGI (reference sequence). The length of the CDR3 is 14 residues. Trimming shortened V by 2 bases and J by 4 bases, and 11 bases separated the two germline ends. The CDR3 region has the DNA TGTGCCAGCAGTTACACCGGAGACAGCTATGGCTACACCTTC. Protein sequence: CASSYTGDSYGYTF.

The chain couples TRBV11-2 to TRBJ2-5; no definite D call. Germline CDR1 is SGHAT and CDR2 is FQNNGV. This CDR3 has 16 residues. Trimming removed 1 base from V and 3 bases from J, with 15 bases in between. The CDR3 loop reads CASSLGSQLEKETQYF. The CDR3, as DNA: TGTGCCAGCAGCTTAGGTTCACAGCTCGAAAAAGAGACCCAGTACTTC.

The CDR3 region has the DNA TGTGCCAGCAGAGAGAGGACAGGGACGGCAGATACGCAGTATTTT. Its translation is CASRERTGTADTQYF. This chain joins TRBV6-1 and TRBJ2-3; TRBD1 matches at 8 bases. This CDR3 is 15 amino acids long. The germline V gene encodes CDR1 MNHNS and CDR2 SASEGT. V was clipped by 6 bases and J by 4 bases; unmatched bases: 9.

This clone was counted a single time. V is TRBV13 and J is TRBJ2-3; TRBD1 agrees at 9 bases. CDR3 size: 15 residues. Germline CDR1 PRHDT, CDR2 FYEKMQ (reference sequence). V was pared by 6 bases and J by 3 bases, with 7 bases of the junction left unmatched. The CDR3 bases are TGTGCCAGCAGGGAACAGGGGGCCGGGACAGATACGCAGTATTTT. Its protein product is CASREQGAGTDTQYF. Full variable domain (outside the CDR3, taken from reference TRBV13 and TRBJ2-3): AAGVIQSPRHLIKEKRETATLKCYPIPRHDTVYWYQQGPGQDPQFLISFYEKMQSDKGSIPDRFSAQQFSDYHSELNMSSLELGDSALYFCASREQGAGTDTQYFGPGTRLTVL.

The gene calls are TRBV29-1 and TRBJ1-2; 7 nucleotides line up with TRBD1. CDR1 is SQVTM and CDR2 is ANQGSEA in the germline V gene. The CDR3 is 12 amino acids. Losses at the gene ends were 5 bases for V and 4 bases for J; bases not matched to a gene: 4. CDR3 residues: CSVPRQGYGYTF. The CDR3 DNA follows: TGCAGCGTTCCAAGACAGGGCTATGGCTACACCTTC.

The chain is built from TRBV27 and TRBJ2-7, with 7 bases identical to TRBD2. V lost 8 bases to trimming and J lost 7 bases; unmatched junction nucleotides: 14. CDR1 MNHEY and CDR2 SMNVEV come from the germline V gene (reference sequence). The CDR3 extends over 14 amino acids. CDR3 protein: CASQRSGASSEQYF. CDR3 in DNA: TGTGCCAGCCAACGGAGCGGGGCATCTAGTGAGCAGTACTTC.

The rearrangement links TRBV2 to TRBJ2-5; 8 nucleotides align to TRBD2. Germline CDR1 and CDR2: SNHLY and FYNNEI. J lost 5 bases, V lost 10 bases, and 15 bases had no gene match. This CDR3 has 15 amino acids. The CDR3 region has the DNA TGTGCCACGAGGGGGTACGGGAGGGTCCGGGAGACCCAGTACTTC. Translated, it gives CATRGYGRVRETQYF.

The chain employs TRBV15 and TRBJ2-3, with 12 bases lining up with TRBD2. The CDR3 consists of 18 residues. In germline, CDR1 is LNHNV, CDR2 YYDKDF (reference sequence). Trimming removed 5 bases from V and 4 bases from J; junction bases left unmatched: 13. In DNA form, the CDR3 reads TGTGCCACCAGCGGGGCTAGCGGGAGGGCCAGTCTCGCAGATACGCAGTATTTT. It yields the protein CATSGASGRASLADTQYF.

This clone has only one observation. The chain joins TRBV27 to TRBJ2-5; 8 bases are shared with TRBD2. With 8 bases clipped from V and 5 bases from J, the junction kept 19 bases outside the gene matches. The CDR3 extends over 17 amino acids. Germline V gene lookup returns CDR1 MNHEY and CDR2 SMNVEV (reference sequence). The CDR3 nucleotides read TGTGCCAGCGCCCGGGGGGGCGCGGTCTATCAGCGGGAGACCCAGTACTTC. Protein product: CASARGGAVYQRETQYF.